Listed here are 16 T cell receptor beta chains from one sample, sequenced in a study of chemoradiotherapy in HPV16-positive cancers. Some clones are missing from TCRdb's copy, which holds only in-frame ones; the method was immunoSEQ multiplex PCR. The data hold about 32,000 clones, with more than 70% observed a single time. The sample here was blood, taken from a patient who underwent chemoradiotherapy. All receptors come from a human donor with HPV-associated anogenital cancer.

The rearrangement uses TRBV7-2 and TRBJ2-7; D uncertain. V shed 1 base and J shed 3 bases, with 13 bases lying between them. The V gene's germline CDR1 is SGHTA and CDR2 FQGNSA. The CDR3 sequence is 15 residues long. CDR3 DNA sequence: TGTGCCAGCAGCTTAGAGGGCAGGTCAGGCTACGAGCAGTACTTC. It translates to CASSLEGRSGYEQYF. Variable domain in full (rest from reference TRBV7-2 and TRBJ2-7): GAGVSQSPSNKVTEKGKDVELRCDPISGHTALYWYRQSLGQGLEFLIYFQGNSAPDKSGLPSDRFSAERTGGSVSTLTIQRTQQEDSAVYLCASSLEGRSGYEQYFGPGTRLTVT.

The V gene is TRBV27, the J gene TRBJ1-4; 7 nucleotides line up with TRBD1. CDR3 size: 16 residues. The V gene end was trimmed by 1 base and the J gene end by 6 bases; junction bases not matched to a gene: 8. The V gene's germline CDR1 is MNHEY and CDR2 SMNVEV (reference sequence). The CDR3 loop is CASSLFRGGDYEKLFF. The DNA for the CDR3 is TGTGCCAGCAGTTTATTTCGAGGGGGCGATTATGAAAAACTGTTTTTT.

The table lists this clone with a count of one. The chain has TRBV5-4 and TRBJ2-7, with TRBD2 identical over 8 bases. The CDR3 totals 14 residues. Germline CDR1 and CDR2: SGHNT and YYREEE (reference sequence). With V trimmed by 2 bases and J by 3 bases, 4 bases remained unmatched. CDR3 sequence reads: CASSFGGGIYEQYF. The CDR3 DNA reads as TGTGCCAGCAGCTTCGGGGGGGGCATCTACGAGCAGTACTTC.

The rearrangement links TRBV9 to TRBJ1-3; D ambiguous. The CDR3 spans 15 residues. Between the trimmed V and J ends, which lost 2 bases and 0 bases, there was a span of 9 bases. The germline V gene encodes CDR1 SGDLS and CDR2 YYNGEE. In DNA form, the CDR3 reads TGTGCCAGCAGCGTTGGCAGTAGCTCTGGAAACACCATATATTTT. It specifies CASSVGSSSGNTIYF.

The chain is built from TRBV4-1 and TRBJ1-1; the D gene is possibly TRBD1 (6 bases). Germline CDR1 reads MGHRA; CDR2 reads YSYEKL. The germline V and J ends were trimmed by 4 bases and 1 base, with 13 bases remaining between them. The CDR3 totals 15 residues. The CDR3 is CASSLLDRGNTEAFF. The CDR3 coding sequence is TGCGCCAGCAGCCTGTTGGACAGAGGGAACACTGAAGCTTTCTTT.

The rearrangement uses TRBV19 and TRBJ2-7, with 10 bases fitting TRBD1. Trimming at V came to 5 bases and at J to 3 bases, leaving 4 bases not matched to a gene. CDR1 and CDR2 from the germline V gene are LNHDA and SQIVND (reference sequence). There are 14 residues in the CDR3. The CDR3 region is CASSPRTGGYEQYF. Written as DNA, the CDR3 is TGTGCCAGTAGTCCTCGGACAGGGGGCTACGAGCAGTACTTC.

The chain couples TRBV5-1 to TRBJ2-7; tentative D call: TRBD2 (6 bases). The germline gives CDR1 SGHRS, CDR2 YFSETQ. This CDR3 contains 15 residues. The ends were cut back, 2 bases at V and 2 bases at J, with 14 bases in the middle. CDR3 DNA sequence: TGCGCCAGCAGCTTCGGGGCGGGAAGGGCCTACGAGCAGTACTTC. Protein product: CASSFGAGRAYEQYF.

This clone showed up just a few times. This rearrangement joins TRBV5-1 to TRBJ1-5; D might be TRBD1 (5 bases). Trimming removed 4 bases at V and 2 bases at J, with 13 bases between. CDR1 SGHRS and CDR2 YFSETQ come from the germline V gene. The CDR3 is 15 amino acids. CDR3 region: CASSEGRGGNQPQHF. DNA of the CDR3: TGCGCCAGCAGCGAGGGGCGAGGTGGCAATCAGCCCCAGCATTTT.

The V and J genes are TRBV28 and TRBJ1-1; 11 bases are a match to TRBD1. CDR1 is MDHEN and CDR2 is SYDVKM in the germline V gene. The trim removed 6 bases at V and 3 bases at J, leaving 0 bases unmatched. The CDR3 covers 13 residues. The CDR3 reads CASRGQGDTEAFF. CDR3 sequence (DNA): TGTGCCAGCAGGGGACAGGGGGACACTGAAGCTTTCTTT.

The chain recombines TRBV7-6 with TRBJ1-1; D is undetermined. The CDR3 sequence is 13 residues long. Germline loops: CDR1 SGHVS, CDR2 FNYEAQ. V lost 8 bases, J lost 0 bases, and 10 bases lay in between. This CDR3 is CASRRTLNTEAFF. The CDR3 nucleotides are TGTGCCAGCCGACGTACATTGAACACTGAAGCTTTCTTT.

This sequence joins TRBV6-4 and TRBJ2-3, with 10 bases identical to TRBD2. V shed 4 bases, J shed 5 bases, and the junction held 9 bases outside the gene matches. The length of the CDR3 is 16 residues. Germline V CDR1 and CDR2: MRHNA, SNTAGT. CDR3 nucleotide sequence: TGTGCCAGCAGTGTGGCTAGCGGGAGCTCGGGAGATACGCAGTATTTT. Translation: CASSVASGSSGDTQYF.

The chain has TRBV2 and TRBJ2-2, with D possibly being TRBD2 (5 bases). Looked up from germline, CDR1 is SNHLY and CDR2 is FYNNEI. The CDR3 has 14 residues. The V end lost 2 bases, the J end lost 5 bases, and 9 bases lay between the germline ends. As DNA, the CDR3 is TGTGCCAGCAGTGAATTAGGAGGAACCGGGGAGCTGTTTTTT. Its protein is CASSELGGTGELFF.

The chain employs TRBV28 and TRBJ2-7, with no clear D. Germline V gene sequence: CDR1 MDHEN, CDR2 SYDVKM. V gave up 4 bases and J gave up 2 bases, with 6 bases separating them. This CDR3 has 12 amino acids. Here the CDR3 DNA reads TGTGCCAGCAGTTCCAGAGCCTACGAGCAGTACTTC. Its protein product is CASSSRAYEQYF.

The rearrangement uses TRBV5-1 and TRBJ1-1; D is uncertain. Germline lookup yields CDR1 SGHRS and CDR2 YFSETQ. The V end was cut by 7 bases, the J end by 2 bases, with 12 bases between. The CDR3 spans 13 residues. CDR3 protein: CASGSSTNTEAFF. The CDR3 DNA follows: TGCGCCAGCGGCAGTTCCACCAACACTGAAGCTTTCTTT. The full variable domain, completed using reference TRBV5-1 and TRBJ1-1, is KAGVTQTPRYLIKTRGQQVTLSCSPISGHRSVSWYQQTPGQGLQFLFEYFSETQRNKGNFPGRFSGRQFSNSRSEMNVSTLELGDSALYLCASGSSTNTEAFFGQGTRLTVV.

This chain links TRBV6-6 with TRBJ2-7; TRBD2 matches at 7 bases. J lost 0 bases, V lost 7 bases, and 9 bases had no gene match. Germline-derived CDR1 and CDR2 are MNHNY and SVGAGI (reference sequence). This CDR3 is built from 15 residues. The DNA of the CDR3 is TGTGCCAGCATCCAAGGCGGGAGTCCCTCCTACGAGCAGTACTTC. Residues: CASIQGGSPSYEQYF.

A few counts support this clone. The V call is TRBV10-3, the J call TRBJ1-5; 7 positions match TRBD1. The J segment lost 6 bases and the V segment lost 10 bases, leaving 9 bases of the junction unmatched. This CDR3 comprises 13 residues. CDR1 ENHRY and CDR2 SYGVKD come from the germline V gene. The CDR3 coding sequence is TGTGCCACCAATCAGGGGGAAGGTCAGCCCCAGCATTTT. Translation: CATNQGEGQPQHF.